A single sample is the source of the 24 T cell receptor beta chains below, sequenced in a study of cytomegalovirus exposure and HLA in healthy donors. PCR involved 60 Vbeta and 13 Jbeta primers. The protocol was immunoSEQ multiplex PCR, while the TCRdb copy is restricted to in-frame clones and leaves out a portion. The profile shows around 76,000 clones, under 85% of them singletons. Sequences were obtained from PBMCs. Every receptor here comes from a woman aged 35 to 49 in good health and CMV-seropositive.

This clone was found a few times. V and J are TRBV6-5 and TRBJ2-1; 11 bases align to TRBD2. In germline, CDR1 is MNHEY, CDR2 SVGAGI. The CDR3 is 15 amino acids. After removal of 10 bases from V and 4 bases from J, the junction contained 9 bases not matched to a gene. Written as DNA, the CDR3 is TGTGCCACCAAGAACCTAGCGGGGGGATACAATGAGCAGTTCTTC. Its protein is CATKNLAGGYNEQFF.

The rearrangement links TRBV9 to TRBJ2-6; no clear D. Germline V gene lookup returns CDR1 SGDLS and CDR2 YYNGEE. The CDR3 spans 14 residues. V lost 1 base and J lost 1, with 3 bases in between. Here the CDR3 DNA reads TGTGCCAGCAGCGTACAGTCTGGGGCCAACGTCCTGACTTTC. Translated, it gives CASSVQSGANVLTF.

V is TRBV19 and J is TRBJ1-4, with 7 bases matching TRBD1. V trimming: 8 bases; J trimming: 6 bases; junction bases outside the gene matches: 6. The CDR3 covers 13 residues. In germline, CDR1 is LNHDA, CDR2 SQIVND (reference sequence). DNA for the CDR3: TGTGCCAGTCTAAGGGGGCTGGATGAAAAACTGTTTTTT. This gives the protein CASLRGLDEKLFF.

The V and J genes are TRBV28 and TRBJ2-6, with TRBD1 matching 7 bases. This CDR3 is 17 amino acids long. V was pared by 6 bases and J by 0 bases, with 8 bases of the junction left unmatched. The germline gives CDR1 MDHEN, CDR2 SYDVKM. The CDR3 DNA follows: TGTGCCAGCAGCCCCGCGGACAGGCTCTCTGGGGCCAACGTCCTGACTTTC. This translates into CASSPADRLSGANVLTF.

V and J are TRBV27 and TRBJ1-2; 11 bases line up with TRBD1. Germline V gene lookup returns CDR1 MNHEY and CDR2 SMNVEV (reference sequence). The CDR3 runs 15 residues. V shed 4 bases and J 8 bases; nucleotides not matched to a gene: 9. CDR3 sequence: CASSSPGQGGEGYTF. CDR3 coding DNA: TGTGCCAGCAGTTCGCCGGGACAGGGGGGTGAGGGCTACACCTTC.

Points on this clone: The junction departs from germline at one end; a sequencing error may be responsible. The chain recombines TRBV6-6 with TRBJ1-5, with unresolved D. The CDR3 runs to 16 residues. Germline values: CDR1 MNHNY, CDR2 SVGAGI (reference sequence). The CDR3 region is CTSSYGGRSGNQPQHF. CDR3 bases: TGTACCAGCAGTTACGGCGGTAGATCTGGCAATCAGCCCCAGCATTTT.

The genes are TRBV9 and TRBJ1-4; no clear D. The CDR3 consists of 13 residues. V lost 0 bases and J lost 4, with 4 bases in between. In germline, CDR1 is SGDLS, CDR2 YYNGEE. CDR3 loop: CASSVDSNEKLFF. CDR3 in DNA: TGTGCCAGCAGCGTAGACAGTAATGAAAAACTGTTTTTT.

CDR3 nucleotides: TGTGCCAGCAGCCCCACCGGGACAGGGAGACGCTACGAGCAGTACTTC. This encodes CASSPTGTGRRYEQYF. The rearrangement uses TRBV28 and TRBJ2-7, with TRBD1 identical over 9 bases. The V gene's germline CDR1 is MDHEN and CDR2 SYDVKM. After removal of 6 bases from V and 3 bases from J, the junction contained 12 bases not matched to a gene. CDR3 size: 16 residues.

The chain couples TRBV19 to TRBJ2-4, with unresolved D. CDR1 and CDR2 from the germline V gene are LNHDA and SQIVND (reference sequence). The CDR3 has 13 amino acids. Trimming took off 2 bases at V and 4 bases at J, with 6 bases between the two ends. The CDR3 DNA reads as TGTGCCAGTAGTATACCCGGGAAAAACATTCAGTACTTC. Its translation is CASSIPGKNIQYF.

About this clone itself: The junction departs from the called germline gene at one end, perhaps through a read error. The CDR3 protein is CSSTFSRRETEAFF. As DNA, the CDR3 is TGTTCCAGCACCTTCTCGAGGAGGGAAACTGAAGCTTTCTTT. The rearrangement joins TRBV7-9 to TRBJ1-1; D is uncertain. The CDR3 is 14 residues long. The germline V gene encodes CDR1 SEHNR and CDR2 FQNEAQ (reference sequence).

V is TRBV18 and J is TRBJ2-1; TRBD1 aligns across 8 bases. Looked up from germline, CDR1 is KGHSH and CDR2 is LQKENI. This CDR3 spans 17 amino acids. V trimming: 3 bases; J trimming: 5 bases; junction bases outside the gene matches: 12. The CDR3 protein is CASSPTTGAEGHNEQFF. CDR3 sequence (DNA): TGTGCCAGCTCACCGACGACAGGGGCAGAGGGACACAATGAGCAGTTCTTC.

The rearrangement joins TRBV27 to TRBJ1-3; 9 nucleotides line up with TRBD1. Per the germline V gene, CDR1 is MNHEY and CDR2 is SMNVEV (reference sequence). J gave up 0 bases and V 2 bases, and 8 bases lay outside the gene matches. The length of the CDR3 is 18 residues. The CDR3 bases are TGTGCCAGCAGTTTAACCGGGACAGGGAGGTTCTCTGGAAACACCATATATTTT. This encodes CASSLTGTGRFSGNTIYF.

The chain joins TRBV6-5 to TRBJ2-7; D unclear. This CDR3 comprises 14 residues. The V gene lost 4 bases and the J gene lost 9 bases, with 19 bases spanning the gap. Germline V gene lookup returns CDR1 MNHEY and CDR2 SVGAGI. CDR3 protein: CASSSTRALRGQYF. CDR3 in DNA: TGTGCCAGCAGTTCCACTCGCGCCCTACGAGGGCAGTACTTC.

The chain recombines TRBV19 with TRBJ2-6; D is possibly TRBD2 (6 bases). Per germline, CDR1 LNHDA and CDR2 SQIVND (reference sequence). V dropped 4 bases and J dropped 2 bases, with 15 bases sitting between them. This CDR3 contains 17 residues. DNA of the CDR3: TGTGCCAGTAGTAGTGGCGGGACCTCTCCTGGGGCCAACGTCCTGACTTTC. This codes for CASSSGGTSPGANVLTF. Filled out from reference TRBV19 and TRBJ2-6, the complete variable domain reads DGGITQSPKYLFRKEGQNVTLSCEQNLNHDAMYWYRQDPGQGLRLIYYSQIVNDFQKGDIAEGYSVSREKKESFPLTVTSAQKNPTAFYLCASSSGGTSPGANVLTFGAGSRLTVL.

The chain is built from TRBV4-3 and TRBJ2-3, with D possibly matching TRBD1 (5 bases). Germline values: CDR1 LGHNA, CDR2 YSLEER. V was trimmed by 4 bases and J by 2 bases, leaving 16 bases between them. This CDR3 region has 16 residues. CDR3 protein: CASSPQGSGTTDTQYF. CDR3 sequence (DNA): TGCGCCAGCAGCCCTCAGGGATCCGGTACCACAGATACGCAGTATTTT.

The V gene is TRBV7-9, the J gene TRBJ2-5, with 7 bases identical to TRBD1. The ends lost 1 base at V and 2 bases at J; junction bases unmatched: 4. CDR1 and CDR2 (germline): SEHNR, FQNEAQ (reference sequence). The CDR3 length is 15 residues. The CDR3 DNA reads as TGTGCCAGCAGCTTAGTAGGGGACAGTCAAGAGACCCAGTACTTC. It specifies CASSLVGDSQETQYF.

There are a few counts of this clone. The chain uses TRBV28 and TRBJ2-1; 8 bases match TRBD1. The V and J ends lost 7 bases and 8 bases, in that order; junction bases with no gene match: 7. Germline-derived CDR1 and CDR2 are MDHEN and SYDVKM. CDR3 size: 13 residues. The CDR3 nucleotides are TGTGCCAGCACCTACGCACAGGGGGATGAGCAGTTCTTC. Protein: CASTYAQGDEQFF.

V is TRBV4-2 and J is TRBJ1-5; 7 positions match TRBD1. V trimming: 6 bases; J trimming: 0 bases; junction bases outside the gene matches: 5. This CDR3 is built from 15 residues. The germline gives CDR1 LGHNA, CDR2 YNFKEQ. The CDR3: CASSDRVSSNQPQHF. Written as DNA, the CDR3 is TGTGCCAGCAGTGACAGGGTTTCTAGCAATCAGCCCCAGCATTTT.

CDR3 DNA sequence: TGTGCCAGCAGCCCGGACACGAATCAGCCCCAGCATTTT. This translates into CASSPDTNQPQHF. V is TRBV9 and J is TRBJ1-5, with D maybe TRBD1 (5 bases). V was cut by 4 bases and J by 4 bases, with 9 bases left in between. The CDR3 has 13 amino acids. Germline values: CDR1 SGDLS, CDR2 YYNGEE.

The V gene is TRBV4-3, the J gene TRBJ1-2; D not certain. Germline V gene sequence: CDR1 LGHNA, CDR2 YSLEER. The CDR3 extends over 14 amino acids. Trimming removed 1 base from V and 1 base from J, with 7 bases in between. CDR3 region: CASSQGHGNYGYTF. The CDR3 DNA is TGCGCCAGCAGCCAAGGACACGGTAACTATGGCTACACCTTC.

This chain connects TRBV4-2 to TRBJ2-7, with D possibly being TRBD2 (6 bases). Germline CDR1 and CDR2: LGHNA and YNFKEQ. The CDR3 loop spans 15 amino acids. Between the trimmed V and J ends, which lost 1 base and 3 bases, there was a span of 13 bases. The CDR3 protein is CASSQGLAGGYEQYF. The CDR3 DNA reads TGTGCCAGCAGCCAAGGGCTAGCCGGGGGCTACGAGCAGTACTTC.

The V call is TRBV7-6, the J call TRBJ1-5, with TRBD1 matching 7 bases. Germline V lookup: CDR1 SGHVS, CDR2 FNYEAQ. The CDR3 spans 13 residues. V dropped 3 bases and J dropped 5; count of bases not matched to a gene: 1. The CDR3 region has the DNA TGTGCCAGCAGCTTCCAGGGGGATCAGCCCCAGCATTTT. Protein: CASSFQGDQPQHF.

This clone qualifies as medium-sized. This rearrangement joins TRBV6-5 to TRBJ1-2, with D hard to call. The V end lost 4 bases, the J end lost 0 bases, and 9 bases lay between the germline ends. Germline values: CDR1 MNHEY, CDR2 SVGAGI. The CDR3 spans 14 residues. CDR3 bases: TGTGCCAGCAGTTCCCCTCTATCTAACTATGGCTACACCTTC. Its protein product is CASSSPLSNYGYTF.

This sequence joins TRBV27 and TRBJ1-2, with TRBD1 matching 7 bases. Per germline, CDR1 MNHEY and CDR2 SMNVEV (reference sequence). There are 13 residues in the CDR3. Unmatched junction bases numbered 1, after V lost 0 bases and J lost 6 bases. This CDR3 is CASSLSTGNGYTF. The CDR3 DNA reads as TGTGCCAGCAGTTTATCGACAGGGAATGGCTACACCTTC.